This T cell receptor beta chain emerged from a study of CD8 T cells in Susac syndrome. CD8+ and CD4+ T cells from blood underwent TCR beta sequencing, which was carried out in a high-throughput format. The control participants were healthy donors, and these controls were matched with respect to both age and sex. FACS enriched CD8+ TEMRA cells, while bulk CD8+ and CD4+ were negatively isolated. This CDR3 has 12 amino acids. The germline V and J ends were trimmed by 5 bases and 7 bases, with 11 bases remaining between them. CDR1 is SGHDT and CDR2 is YYEEEE in the germline V gene. Reverse transcription of about 0.45 to 1 ug RNA used random hexamers. A multiplex approach, immunoSEQ multiplex PCR, amplified TCR beta CDR3 across 54 Vbeta and 13 Jbeta. MiXCR, run by TCRdb on the immunoSEQ multiplex PCR reads, gives a single entry per CDR3 protein. The sample lists approximately 120,000 distinct CDR3 sequences, about 93% occurring once.

Sample: CD4+ T cells from PBMCs. The chain is built from TRBV5-6 and TRBJ2-3; D is undetermined. This TCR came from a human donor in good health. The CDR3 protein is CASSVGTNTQYF. CDR3 nucleotide sequence: TGTGCCAGCAGTGTAGGTACTAATACGCAGTATTTT.